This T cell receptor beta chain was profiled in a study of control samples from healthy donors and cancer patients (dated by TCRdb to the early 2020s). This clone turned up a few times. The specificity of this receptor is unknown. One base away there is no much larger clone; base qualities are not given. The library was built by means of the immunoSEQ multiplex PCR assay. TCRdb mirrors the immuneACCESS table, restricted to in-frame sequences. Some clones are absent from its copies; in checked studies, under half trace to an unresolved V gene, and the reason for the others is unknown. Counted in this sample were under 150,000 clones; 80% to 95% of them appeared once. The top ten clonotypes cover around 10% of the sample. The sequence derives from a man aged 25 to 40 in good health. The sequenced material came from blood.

CDR3 reads: CASSQDTVRNEAFF. The DNA is as follows: TGCGCCAGCAGCCAAGATACAGTTCGAAATGAAGCTTTCTTT. The rearranged segments are TRBV4-3 and TRBJ1-1, with the D gene too uncertain to name. From the cysteine through the phenylalanine, the CDR3 covers 14 amino acids. The entry retains the CDR3 DNA only, 42 bases that are in frame from base 1. Trimming costs V 0 bases and J 7 bases, and their ends lie 12 bases apart. The germline V gene provides CDR1 LGHNA and CDR2 YSLEER.